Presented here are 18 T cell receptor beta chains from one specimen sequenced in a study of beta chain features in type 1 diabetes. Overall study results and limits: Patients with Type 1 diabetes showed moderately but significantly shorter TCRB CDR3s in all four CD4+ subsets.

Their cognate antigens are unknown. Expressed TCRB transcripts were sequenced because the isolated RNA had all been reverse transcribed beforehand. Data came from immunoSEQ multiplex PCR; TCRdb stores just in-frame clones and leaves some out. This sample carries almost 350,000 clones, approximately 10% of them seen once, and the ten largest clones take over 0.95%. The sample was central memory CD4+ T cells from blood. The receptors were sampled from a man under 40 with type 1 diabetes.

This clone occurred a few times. CDR3 coding DNA: TGTGCCAGCAGCCTCGGGGGGGCAACCTATGGCTACACCTTC. It codes for CASSLGGATYGYTF. V and J are TRBV7-9 and TRBJ1-2, with D maybe TRBD1 (6 bases). There are 14 residues in the CDR3. V lost 5 bases, J lost 4 bases, and 14 bases lay in between. Per the germline V gene, CDR1 is SEHNR and CDR2 is FQNEAQ (reference sequence).

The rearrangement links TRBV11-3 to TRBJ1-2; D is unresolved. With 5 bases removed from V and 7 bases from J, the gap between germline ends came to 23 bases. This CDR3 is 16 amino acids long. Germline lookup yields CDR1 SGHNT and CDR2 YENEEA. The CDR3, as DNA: TGTGCCAGCAGCCGTAACGTAAGGGAGACATATTCTGGCTACACCTTC. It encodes CASSRNVRETYSGYTF.

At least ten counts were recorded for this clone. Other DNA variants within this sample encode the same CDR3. The CDR3: CASSVGLAGASQETQYF. The DNA of the CDR3 is TGTGCCAGCAGCGTTGGACTAGCGGGGGCATCCCAAGAGACCCAGTACTTC. The chain recombines TRBV9 with TRBJ2-5; TRBD2 agrees at 13 bases. This CDR3 comprises 17 residues. Germline CDR1 is SGDLS and CDR2 is YYNGEE. V shed 2 bases, J shed 1 base, and the junction held 5 bases outside the gene matches.

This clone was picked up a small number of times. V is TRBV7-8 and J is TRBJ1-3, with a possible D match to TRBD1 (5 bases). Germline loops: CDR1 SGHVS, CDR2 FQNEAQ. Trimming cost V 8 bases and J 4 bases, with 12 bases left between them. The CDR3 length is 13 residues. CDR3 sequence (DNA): TGTGCCAGCGGAGAGCAGGGAGGAAACACCATATATTTT. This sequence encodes CASGEQGGNTIYF.

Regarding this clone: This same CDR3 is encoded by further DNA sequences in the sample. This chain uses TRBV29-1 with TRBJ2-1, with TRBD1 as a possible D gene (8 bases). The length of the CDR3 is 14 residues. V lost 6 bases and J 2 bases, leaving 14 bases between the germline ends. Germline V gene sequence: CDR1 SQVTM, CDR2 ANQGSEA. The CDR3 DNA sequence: TGCAGCGTCGGACAGGGAGGGGCCTACAATGAGCAGTTCTTC. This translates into CSVGQGGAYNEQFF.

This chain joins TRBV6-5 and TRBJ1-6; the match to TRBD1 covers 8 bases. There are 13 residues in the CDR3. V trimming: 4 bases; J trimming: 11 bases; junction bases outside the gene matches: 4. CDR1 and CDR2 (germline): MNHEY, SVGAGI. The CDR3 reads CASSWTGSTPLHF. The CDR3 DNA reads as TGTGCCAGCAGTTGGACAGGGAGTACACCCCTCCACTTT.

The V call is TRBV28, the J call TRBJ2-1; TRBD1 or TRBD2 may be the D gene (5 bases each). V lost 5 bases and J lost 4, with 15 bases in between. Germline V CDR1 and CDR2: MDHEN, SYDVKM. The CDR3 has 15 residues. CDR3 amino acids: CASSGQGRVYNEQFF. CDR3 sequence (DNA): TGTGCCAGCAGTGGTCAGGGACGGGTGTACAATGAGCAGTTCTTC.

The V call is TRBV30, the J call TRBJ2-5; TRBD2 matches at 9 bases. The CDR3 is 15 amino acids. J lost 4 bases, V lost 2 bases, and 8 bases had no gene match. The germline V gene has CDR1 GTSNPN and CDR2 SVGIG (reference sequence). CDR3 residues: CAWSYRSGGSETQYF. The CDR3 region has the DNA TGTGCCTGGAGTTACCGGAGCGGGGGGTCAGAGACCCAGTACTTC.

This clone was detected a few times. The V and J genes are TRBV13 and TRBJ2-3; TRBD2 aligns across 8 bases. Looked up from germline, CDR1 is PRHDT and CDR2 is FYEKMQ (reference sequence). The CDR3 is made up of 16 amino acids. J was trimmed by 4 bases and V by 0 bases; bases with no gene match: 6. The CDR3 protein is CASSLGPGGVADTQYF. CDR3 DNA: TGTGCCAGCAGCTTAGGCCCCGGGGGGGTCGCAGATACGCAGTATTTT.

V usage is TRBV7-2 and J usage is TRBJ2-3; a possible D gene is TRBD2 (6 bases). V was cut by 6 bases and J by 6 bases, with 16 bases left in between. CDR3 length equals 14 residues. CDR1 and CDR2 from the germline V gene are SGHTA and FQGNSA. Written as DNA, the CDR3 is TGTGCCAGCAGACCTCCGGGGAGGCATGATACGCAGTATTTT. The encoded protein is CASRPPGRHDTQYF.

The chain's CDR3 is CASSYVPSEAYEQYF. The CDR3 DNA is TGTGCCAGCAGTTACGTCCCTAGCGAAGCTTACGAGCAGTACTTC. V is TRBV6-5 and J is TRBJ2-7; possible D gene TRBD2, 6 bases. Looked up from germline, CDR1 is MNHEY and CDR2 is SVGAGI. The CDR3 spans 15 residues. V was pared by 2 bases and J by 4 bases, with 15 bases between.

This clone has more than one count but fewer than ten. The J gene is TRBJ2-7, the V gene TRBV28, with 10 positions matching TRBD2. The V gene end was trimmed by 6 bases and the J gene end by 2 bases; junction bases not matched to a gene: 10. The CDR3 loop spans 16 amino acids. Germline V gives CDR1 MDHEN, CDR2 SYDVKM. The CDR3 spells CASRSSGGGPAYEQYF. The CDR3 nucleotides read TGTGCCAGCAGATCAAGCGGGGGGGGACCCGCCTACGAGCAGTACTTC.

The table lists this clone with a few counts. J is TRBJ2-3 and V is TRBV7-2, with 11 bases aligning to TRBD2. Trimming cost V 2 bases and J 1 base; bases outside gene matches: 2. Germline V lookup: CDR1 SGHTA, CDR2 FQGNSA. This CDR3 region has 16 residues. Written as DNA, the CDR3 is TGTGCCAGCAGCTTACTAGCGGGGGGCCGCACAGATACGCAGTATTTT. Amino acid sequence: CASSLLAGGRTDTQYF.

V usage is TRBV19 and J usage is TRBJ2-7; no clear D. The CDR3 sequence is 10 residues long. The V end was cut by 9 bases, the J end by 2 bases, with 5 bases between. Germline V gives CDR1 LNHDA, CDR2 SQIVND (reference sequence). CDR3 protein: CASLPYEQYF. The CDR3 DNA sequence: TGTGCCAGCCTACCCTACGAGCAGTACTTC. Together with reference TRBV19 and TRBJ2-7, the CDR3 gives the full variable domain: DGGITQSPKYLFRKEGQNVTLSCEQNLNHDAMYWYRQDPGQGLRLIYYSQIVNDFQKGDIAEGYSVSREKKESFPLTVTSAQKNPTAFYLCASLPYEQYFGPGTRLTVT.

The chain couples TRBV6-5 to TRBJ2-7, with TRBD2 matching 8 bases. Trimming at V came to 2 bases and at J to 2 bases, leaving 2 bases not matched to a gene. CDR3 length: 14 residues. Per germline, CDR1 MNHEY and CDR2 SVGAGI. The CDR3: CASSYGAGAYEQYF. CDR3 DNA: TGTGCCAGCAGTTACGGAGCGGGGGCCTACGAGCAGTACTTC.

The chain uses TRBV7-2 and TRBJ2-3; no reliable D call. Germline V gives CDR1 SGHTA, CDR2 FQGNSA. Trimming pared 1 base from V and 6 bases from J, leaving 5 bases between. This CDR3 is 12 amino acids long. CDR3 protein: CASSLGRDTQYF. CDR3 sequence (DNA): TGTGCCAGCAGCTTAGGGCGGGATACGCAGTATTTT. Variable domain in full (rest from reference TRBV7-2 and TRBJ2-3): GAGVSQSPSNKVTEKGKDVELRCDPISGHTALYWYRQSLGQGLEFLIYFQGNSAPDKSGLPSDRFSAERTGGSVSTLTIQRTQQEDSAVYLCASSLGRDTQYFGPGTRLTVL.

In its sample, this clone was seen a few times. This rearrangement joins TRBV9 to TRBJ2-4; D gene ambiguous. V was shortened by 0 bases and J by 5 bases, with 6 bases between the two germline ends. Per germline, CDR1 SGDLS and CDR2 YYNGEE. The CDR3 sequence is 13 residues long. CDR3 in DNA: TGTGCCAGCAGCGTAGGTGGAGAAAACATTCAGTACTTC. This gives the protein CASSVGGENIQYF.

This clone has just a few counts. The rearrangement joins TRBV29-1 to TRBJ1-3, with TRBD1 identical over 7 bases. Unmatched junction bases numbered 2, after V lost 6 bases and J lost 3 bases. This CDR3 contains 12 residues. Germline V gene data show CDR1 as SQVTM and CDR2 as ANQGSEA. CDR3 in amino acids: CSVGTDGNTIYF. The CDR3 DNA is TGCAGCGTGGGGACAGATGGAAACACCATATATTTT.